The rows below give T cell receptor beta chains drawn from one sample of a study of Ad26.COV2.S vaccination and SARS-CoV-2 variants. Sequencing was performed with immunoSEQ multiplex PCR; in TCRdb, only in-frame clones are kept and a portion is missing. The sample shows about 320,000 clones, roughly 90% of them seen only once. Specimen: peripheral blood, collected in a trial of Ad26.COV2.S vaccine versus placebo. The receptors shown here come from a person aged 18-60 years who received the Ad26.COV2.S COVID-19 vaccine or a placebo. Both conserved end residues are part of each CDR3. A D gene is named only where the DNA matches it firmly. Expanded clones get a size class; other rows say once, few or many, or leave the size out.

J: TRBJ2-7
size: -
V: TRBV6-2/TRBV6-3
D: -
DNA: TGTGCCAGCAGTCCGAATATAGTGTACTTGAACTACGAGCAGTACTTC
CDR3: CASSPNIVYLNYEQYF

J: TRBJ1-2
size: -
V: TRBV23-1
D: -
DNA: TGCGCCAGCAGTCAATCGCATAACTATGGCTACACCTTC
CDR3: CASSQSHNYGYTF

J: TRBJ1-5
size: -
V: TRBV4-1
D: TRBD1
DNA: TGCGCCAGCAGCCAGGCCATAAACAGGGGCAATAATCAGCCCCAGCATTTT
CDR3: CASSQAINRGNNQPQHF

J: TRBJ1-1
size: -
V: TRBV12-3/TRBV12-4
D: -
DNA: TGTGCCAGCACACCGGGCACTGAAGCTTTCTTT
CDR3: CASTPGTEAFF

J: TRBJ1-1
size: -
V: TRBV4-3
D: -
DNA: TGCGCCAGCAGCCAAGGGGAAACTGAAGCTTTCTTT
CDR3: CASSQGETEAFF

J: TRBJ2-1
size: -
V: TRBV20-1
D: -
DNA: TGCAGTGCTAAATTACAGGGTCTTAGGTTCTTC
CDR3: CSAKLQGLRFF

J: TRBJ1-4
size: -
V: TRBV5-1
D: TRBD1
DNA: TGCGCCAGCAGCTGGGGACAGGGGGCCCAAGTAACTAATGAAAAACTGTTTTTT
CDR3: CASSWGQGAQVTNEKLFF

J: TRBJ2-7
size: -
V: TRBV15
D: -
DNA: TGTGCCACTGGGACCCCGGAGGCTTACGAGCAGTACTTC
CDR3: CATGTPEAYEQYF

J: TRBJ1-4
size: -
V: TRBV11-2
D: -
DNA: TGTGCCAGCAGCTTAGGGAGGGGTGAAAAACTGTTTTTT
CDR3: CASSLGRGEKLFF

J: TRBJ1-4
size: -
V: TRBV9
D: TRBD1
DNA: TGTGCCAGCAGCGCCTGGGACAGCTACAATGAAAAACTGTTTTTT
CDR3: CASSAWDSYNEKLFF

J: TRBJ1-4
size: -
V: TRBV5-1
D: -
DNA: TGCGCCAGCAGCTTGGTTGGTTTAGAAAAACTGTTTTTT
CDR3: CASSLVGLEKLFF

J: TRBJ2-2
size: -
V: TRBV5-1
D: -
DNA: TGCGCCAGCAGCTTGGACAGGGTTACCGGGGAGCTGTTTTTT
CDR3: CASSLDRVTGELFF

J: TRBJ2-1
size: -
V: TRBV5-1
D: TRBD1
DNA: TGCGCCAGCAGTCCTGCAGGGGGTGAGCAGTTCTTC
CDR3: CASSPAGGEQFF

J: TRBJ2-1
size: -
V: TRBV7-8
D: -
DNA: TGTGCCAGCAGCCCCCTAGCGTCTGGCTTCAATGAGCAGTTCTTC
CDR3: CASSPLASGFNEQFF

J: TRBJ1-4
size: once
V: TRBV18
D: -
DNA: TGTGCCAGCTCACCAAACCCGAGCCCCAATGAAAAACTGTTTTTT
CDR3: CASSPNPSPNEKLFF

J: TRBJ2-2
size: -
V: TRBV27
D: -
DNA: TGTGCCAGCAGTTTTTCCACTACCTGGGTTGGGAACACCGGGGAGCTGTTTTTT
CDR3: CASSFSTTWVGNTGELFF

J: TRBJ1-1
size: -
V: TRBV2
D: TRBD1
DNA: TGTGCCACCTGGGACAGTAAAACTGAAGCTTTCTTT
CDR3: CATWDSKTEAFF

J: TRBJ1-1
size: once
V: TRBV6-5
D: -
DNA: TGTGCCAGCAGTTACCTAGTGAACACTGAAGCTTTCTTT
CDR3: CASSYLVNTEAFF

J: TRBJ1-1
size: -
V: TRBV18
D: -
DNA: TGTGCCAGCTCACCGGGGCCCATTCTTCTCCAACCTTTCTTT
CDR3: CASSPGPILLQPFF

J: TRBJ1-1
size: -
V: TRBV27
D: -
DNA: TGTGCCAGCAGTTTGGCCTGGGACACATTTTGGTTTGAAGCTTTCTTT
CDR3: CASSLAWDTFWFEAFF

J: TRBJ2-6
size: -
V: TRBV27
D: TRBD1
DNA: TGTGCCAGCAGTTTAATCTATCAGGGGGTGGTCTCTGGGGCCAACGTCCTGACTTTC
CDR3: CASSLIYQGVVSGANVLTF

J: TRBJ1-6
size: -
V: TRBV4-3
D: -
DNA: TGCGCCAGCAGCCAAGATCCCTCCACACCCCTCCACTTT
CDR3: CASSQDPSTPLHF

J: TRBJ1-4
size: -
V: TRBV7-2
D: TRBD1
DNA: TGTGCCAGCAGCTTATGGGTTTTGGGGACAGGGACTAATGAAAAACTGTTTTTT
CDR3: CASSLWVLGTGTNEKLFF

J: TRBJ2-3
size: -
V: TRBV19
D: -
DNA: TGTGCCAGTAGTATCGAAACCCTAACCGGCACAGATACGCAGTATTTT
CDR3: CASSIETLTGTDTQYF

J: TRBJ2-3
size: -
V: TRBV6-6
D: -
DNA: TGTGCCAGCAGTCTCGGGACACCAAGCACAGATACGCAGTATTTT
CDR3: CASSLGTPSTDTQYF

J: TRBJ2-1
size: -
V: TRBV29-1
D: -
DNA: TGCAGCGTTGTGGCCCTAAACTCCTACAATGAGCAGTTCTTC
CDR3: CSVVALNSYNEQFF

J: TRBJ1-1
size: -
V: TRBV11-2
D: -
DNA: TGTGCCAACAGCTTAGCCCCCACAGGGCAGCTGAACACTGAAGCTTTCTTT
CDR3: CANSLAPTGQLNTEAFF

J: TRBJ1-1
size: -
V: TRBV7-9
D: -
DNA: TGTGCCAGCAGCTTATTACAAGGCACTGAAGCTTTCTTT
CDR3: CASSLLQGTEAFF

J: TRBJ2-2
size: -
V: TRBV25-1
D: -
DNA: TGTGCCAGCAGTGCCAGGGCCCCCTTGACGGCCGGGGAGCTGTTTTTT
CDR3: CASSARAPLTAGELFF